This T cell receptor beta chain was documented in a study of cytomegalovirus exposure and HLA in healthy donors (dated by TCRdb to the late 2010s). Study-level background: In an earlier analysis of roughly 500 of the donors, under 300 Gb of sequence data and 90 million to 120 million unique TCR beta sequences from some 170 million T cells were reported. An early release covering 550 to 650 HLA-typed donors comprised approximately 290 gigabases of sequencing data and tens of millions of unique TCR sequences. Among the roughly 430 genotyped donors, around 81% belonged to the genetic ancestry cluster associated with self-reported Caucasian donors. The aim of the study was to test whether cataloging public T cell receptors could identify signatures of past pathogen exposure. The study profiled the T cell repertoires of 500 to 800 subjects by immunosequencing and related them to cytomegalovirus serostatus. Besides the first cohort of approximately 710 subjects, a separate validation cohort made up of 120 different subjects was used. High-throughput TCR immunosequencing, statistical association of individual TCRs with disease status, and machine learning were combined to predict cytomegalovirus infection status. In a later analysis, previously published TCR beta repertoires from 500 to 750 donors were re-analyzed and high-resolution HLA genotyping was added so that TCR occurrence patterns could be studied. Rather than using new phenotypic data, the later analysis identified candidate immune exposures from TCR beta sequences and from how often those sequences occurred across donors. In an earlier analysis of 500 to 650 of the donors, high-throughput TCR beta sequencing was used to judge whether each TCR beta V gene segment behaved as functional or pseudogenic. Donor age, sex, ethnicity and CMV serostatus were collected together with the repertoire data. In a later genetic analysis, genome-wide SNP genotypes for about 65% of the 666 donors were used, and that subset was treated as a discovery cohort. Every discovery cohort repertoire had been produced on one sequencing platform. Both class I and class II loci were covered by HLA typing, at four-digit resolution. Typing coverage differed by locus: A, B, C, DRB1 and DQB1 were typed in about 620-630 donors, DQA1 in about 510, DPA1 in 600 to 610, and DPB1 in just under 480. Roughly 5 DR-DQ haplotypes were treated as single units for association and clustering because of strong linkage in the cohort. On average, about 200,000 unique TCR beta nucleotide sequences were sequenced per donor among a few hundred genotyped donors of the cohort, with 15% to 20% of those sequences being non-productive.

The full study reports these points: Some IMGT-functional V segments, including TRBV6-2 and TRBV6-3, could not be distinguished by the 87-base-pair reads and were therefore excluded. A total of around 150 TCR beta chains were listed by the study as associated with cytomegalovirus. Several of the top co-occurrence clusters appeared to be linked to parvovirus B19, influenza, CMV and Epstein-Barr virus, according to a later analysis. Sequencing depth was assumed to be roughly uniform across donors in the presence/absence analyses, though that assumption may not hold. Correlated functional status among segregating V segments might reflect linkage disequilibrium, but an unknown experimental factor could not be ruled out. A further reported finding was that TCR beta sequences accurately predicted the HLA-A and HLA-B alleles for most subjects in the first cohort. It was suggested by the authors that the approach could potentially be generalized to other disease states and immunological phenotypes. In a later analysis, some 17,000 TCR beta sequences were associated with specific HLA alleles at a false discovery rate of 0.05. A later analysis found that most CMV-associated TCR beta chains appeared HLA-restricted, with HLA associations seemingly driven largely by CMV exposure. When HLA alleles, especially DR and DQ, strongly co-occurred, attributing TCR associations to individual alleles was difficult. A later genetic analysis reported fewer N-insertions in productive TCRs among donors in an Asian-associated ancestry cluster than the approximately 670-donor mean. A cluster of highly shared sequence variants was judged likely to be a technical artifact of the sequencing pipeline. According to a later analysis, TCR association rates differed among HLA loci, with DRB1 alleles showing the most associated TCRs and HLA-C alleles showing the fewest. The earlier analysis of 450 to 700 of the donors excluded some 15 rarely observed V segments, including chromosome 9 orphons, because counts were too low. Three of the identified cytomegalovirus-associated TCR beta chains were confirmed in vitro to be specific for cytomegalovirus antigens. Because HLA typing was missing for some donors at each locus, association tests included only the typed subset. For the cohort, immune exposure information was limited to CMV serostatus. Across donors, most TCR sequences were observed very rarely, whereas some public TCRs were present in many individuals. In both the original and validation cohorts, the classifier was reported to diagnose cytomegalovirus status with high specificity and sensitivity. In an earlier analysis of 500 to 650 of the donors, most TCR beta V segments appeared in productive rearrangements about 90% or about 30% of the time, broadly matching IMGT annotations. This cohort had only TCR beta chains sequenced, and the lack of alpha or paired-chain data limited which features could be detected. A later analysis found that HLA-associated TCR beta chains were more clonally expanded and had lower generation probabilities than equally common non-associated chains. In a later genetic analysis, a missense DCLRE1C variant was associated with V-gene and J-gene trimming of TCR beta chains, and the association was replicated in an independent cohort.

This clone showed up just a few times. Its antigen is currently not known. Per-nucleotide qualities are absent, and no much larger clonotype sits a single base away. The cohort comprised 670 or so healthy bone marrow donors. At the time of sampling, every cohort member was nominally healthy, though immune exposures that went unrecorded were likely present. The donor tested CMV seronegative, placing the donor among the roughly 340 seronegative members of the cohort. A peripheral blood sample was collected from each donor, and TCR beta sequencing was performed on peripheral blood mononuclear cells. The Qiagen DNeasy Blood Extraction Kit was used to extract genomic DNA from the blood cell samples. CDR1 and CDR2 were assigned from the germline V gene as SGHTA and FQGNSA. Trimming removed 1 base from V and 4 bases from J, leaving 16 bases between the germline ends. The CDR3 runs 17 amino acids, cysteine and phenylalanine included. Kept here is only the CDR3 DNA, which spans 51 bases and is read in frame from base 1.

The library was produced with the immunoSEQ multiplex PCR assay. For the multiplex PCR, a mixture combining 60 forward primers for TCR Vbeta segments and 13 reverse primers for TCR Jbeta segments was used. The CDR3 region of rearranged TCR beta genes was amplified from genomic DNA by a multiplex PCR assay. Amplified TCR beta libraries were sequenced as 87-base-pair reads on the Illumina HiSeq System. In the authors' own workflow: A later analysis tallied tens of millions of unique TCR beta chains across the approximately 670 repertoires, and around 10 million of those chains were shared by two or more donors. Raw reads were error-corrected and collapsed into unique sequences by a nearest-neighbor algorithm in which closely related sequences were merged to remove PCR and sequencing errors. CDR3 sequences were aligned to IMGT reference sequences to assign V, D and J gene segments. For a sequence to be retained, a match of at least six nucleotides to both a V gene segment and a J gene segment was required. Rearrangements were classified as productive when the CDR3 lacked stop codons and remained in frame with V and J, and all other rearrangements were classified as non-productive. CDR3 was defined by IMGT convention, running from the second conserved V-encoded cysteine to the conserved J-encoded phenylalanine. The earlier analysis of 587 of the donors excluded sequences that lacked an unambiguous match to a single V gene segment. In an earlier analysis of about 590 of the donors, a V segment was called functional when productive rearrangements were above 56.7%, and segregating when the standard deviation between donors exceeded 5%. A statistical classification framework was built for diagnosing cytomegalovirus status from the catalog of TCR beta chain sequences. A later analysis assigned V and J genes by comparing TCR nucleotide sequences with IMGT/GENE-DB human TR gene sequences. Using the TCRdist pipeline, a later analysis assigned CDR3 sequences along with most-parsimonious VDJ recombination scenarios. In a later analysis, every TCR beta chain was defined by the combination of its CDR3 amino acid sequence and its V-gene family, and reads without a unique V-gene family were dropped. As a way to deal with suspected cross-contamination and a sequencing artifact, a later analysis dropped 450 to 600 nucleotide sequences that were highly shared and had low generation probability. In a later analysis, a clonal expansion index for each public chain was calculated from normalized within-repertoire ranks of inferred template counts. A later analysis computed generation probabilities with a VDJ recombination model fitted to out-of-frame rearrangements, and checked the results against IGoR. Hypergeometric tests were used in a later analysis to score TCR-TCR, TCR-HLA and TCR-CMV co-occurrence, with a repertoire-size bias correction applied to the TCR pairs. To estimate false discovery rates, a later analysis permuted the HLA or CMV assignments 20 times. A later analysis grouped co-occurring TCRs with DBSCAN, adding TCRdist sequence similarity when clustering within HLA-allele-positive subsets. Repertoires with fewer than 30,000 or more than 120,000 public chains were left out of co-occurrence clustering, as were several repertoires with anomalous nucleotide sharing. TCRdb took this table from immuneACCESS and kept in-frame rearrangements with V and J called. Such tables lack part of the clones; where checked against another copy, unresolved V genes explain under half of the gap, and the rest is unexplained. V and J calls and clone size are copied from that table; D and trimming were computed from the DNA. The sample table lists roughly 100,000 clones, around 75% of them with a count of one. The biggest ten clones account for 2.5% to 3.5% of the sample.

The receptor was isolated from a female donor in good health and CMV-seronegative. The chain is assembled from TRBV7-2 and TRBJ2-2; the D segment could be TRBD2, given 6 matching bases. Sequencing input: PBMCs. For the CDR3, the sequence is CASSLGWGGKGTGELFF. The DNA reads as follows: TGTGCCAGCAGCTTAGGGTGGGGCGGGAAGGGCACCGGGGAGCTGTTTTTT.